The 14 T cell receptor beta chains in this list originate from one sample, sequenced in a study of blood T cell repertoires in COVID-19 (dated by TCRdb to 2018 to 2020). The method behind the library was the immunoSEQ multiplex PCR assay. In its TCRdb copy, this immuneACCESS table keeps in-frame sequences only and misses some clones. Where compared with another copy, unresolved V genes explain less than half of these, and the others have no known cause. This sample comprises around 56,000 clones, approximately 80% of them detected only once. The top ten constitute 25% to 35% of the sample. What was sequenced was peripheral blood. The receptors shown here come from an elderly woman with active or convalescent COVID-19.

This chain uses TRBV5-6 with TRBJ2-7; 8 bases fit TRBD1. V shed 0 bases, J shed 1 base, and the junction held 0 bases outside the gene matches. The CDR3 loop spans 14 amino acids. Germline CDR1 SGHDT, CDR2 YYEEEE. The CDR3 DNA is TGTGCCAGCAGCTTGGGACAGGGGTCCTACGAGCAGTACTTC. Protein sequence: CASSLGQGSYEQYF.

The chain joins TRBV10-3 to TRBJ2-1; 9 nucleotides agree with TRBD1. The junction had 5 bases not matched to a gene; V was cut back by 6 bases and J by 5 bases. The CDR3 covers 14 residues. CDR1 is ENHRY, CDR2 SYGVKD, per germline. The CDR3 region is CAISSGTGHNEQFF. In DNA form, the CDR3 reads TGTGCCATCAGCTCCGGGACAGGGCACAATGAGCAGTTCTTC.

This clone was detected many times. V and J are TRBV9 and TRBJ1-3; unclear D gene. The V gene lost 3 bases and the J gene lost 7 bases, with 11 bases spanning the gap. Germline loops: CDR1 SGDLS, CDR2 YYNGEE. This CDR3 has 13 amino acids. The CDR3 DNA is TGTGCCAGCAGCGGGGAAGGAGGGAACACCATATATTTT. It specifies CASSGEGGNTIYF.

This chain joins TRBV10-3 and TRBJ1-2; maybe TRBD1 (5 bases). Germline loops: CDR1 ENHRY, CDR2 SYGVKD. Trimming took 4 bases from V and 4 from J, leaving 10 bases between them. The CDR3 runs 13 residues. The CDR3 here is CAISGDSIYGYTF. The CDR3 DNA sequence: TGTGCCATCAGTGGGGACTCCATCTATGGCTACACCTTC.

J is TRBJ1-2 and V is TRBV4-3, with no clear D. Germline-derived CDR1 and CDR2 are LGHNA and YSLEER. The germline V and J ends were trimmed by 0 bases and 4 bases, with 9 bases remaining between them. This CDR3 spans 14 amino acids. The CDR3 protein is CASSQDFGGYGYTF. Here the CDR3 DNA reads TGCGCCAGCAGCCAAGATTTTGGAGGCTATGGCTACACCTTC.

This chain links TRBV7-3 with TRBJ1-1, with 7 bases fitting TRBD1. The CDR3 contains 12 residues. V shed 5 bases and J 8 bases; nucleotides not matched to a gene: 5. CDR1 is SGHTA, CDR2 FQGTGA, per germline. CDR3 in DNA: TGTGCCAGCAGCCCAGGGACAGTCGAAGCTTTCTTT. It is translated as CASSPGTVEAFF.

The chain uses TRBV27 and TRBJ2-1, with 10 bases matching TRBD2. The CDR3 loop spans 17 amino acids. J was trimmed by 5 bases and V by 6 bases; bases with no gene match: 13. CDR1 and CDR2 (germline): MNHEY, SMNVEV (reference sequence). CDR3 sequence reads: CASSLKRGGVLNNEQFF. In DNA, the CDR3 is TGTGCCAGCAGCCTTAAGCGGGGGGGCGTTTTAAACAATGAGCAGTTCTTC.

A few counts support this clone. The rearrangement links TRBV18 to TRBJ1-6, with D possibly TRBD1 on 6 matching bases. With 3 bases removed from V and 7 bases from J, the gap between germline ends came to 19 bases. Germline V gives CDR1 KGHSH, CDR2 LQKENI. The CDR3 runs to 17 residues. CDR3 sequence (DNA): TGTGCCAGCTCACCCCAAACAGGGAAGGTCGCGAATTCACCCCTCCACTTT. Translated, it gives CASSPQTGKVANSPLHF.

The V and J genes are TRBV4-1 and TRBJ2-5; no reliable D call. The CDR3 covers 15 residues. Trimming took off 0 bases at V and 1 base at J, with 9 bases between the two ends. Germline V CDR1 and CDR2: MGHRA, YSYEKL. The CDR3 nucleotides are TGCGCCAGCAGCCAAGATTTAACAGTCCAAGAGACCCAGTACTTC. Translation: CASSQDLTVQETQYF.

CDR3 in amino acids: CASSSAGVTEAFF. CDR3 DNA sequence: TGTGCCAGCAGCTCCGCAGGGGTCACTGAAGCTTTCTTT. This rearrangement joins TRBV11-2 to TRBJ1-1; possibly TRBD1 for D (6 bases). Trimming cost V 4 bases and J 4 bases, with 10 bases left between them. This CDR3 has 13 residues. Germline CDR1 reads SGHAT; CDR2 reads FQNNGV.

The J gene is TRBJ2-1, the V gene TRBV10-1; 9 nucleotides match TRBD2. CDR3 length: 16 residues. CDR1 and CDR2 from the germline V gene are WNHNN and SYGVQD (reference sequence). After removal of 2 bases from V and 4 bases from J, the junction contained 6 bases not matched to a gene. In nucleotides, the CDR3 is TGCGCCAGCAGTGAGGGGGCGGGGGGGGTTTACAATGAGCAGTTCTTC. The encoded protein is CASSEGAGGVYNEQFF.

The chain combines TRBV19 with TRBJ1-5; TRBD1 matches 7 bases. The CDR3 has 14 amino acids. Germline-derived CDR1 and CDR2 are LNHDA and SQIVND (reference sequence). J was trimmed by 7 bases and V by 3 bases; bases with no gene match: 6. The CDR3 reads CASSIPQGIQPQHF. CDR3 DNA: TGTGCCAGTAGTATCCCACAGGGGATCCAGCCCCAGCATTTT.

The gene calls are TRBV29-1 and TRBJ2-7; TRBD1 aligns across 9 bases. The CDR3 is made up of 14 amino acids. V trimming: 8 bases; J trimming: 2 bases; junction bases outside the gene matches: 10. Germline V lookup: CDR1 SQVTM, CDR2 ANQGSEA. DNA of the CDR3: TGCAGCTATTGCCCGGGACAGGGAGCCTACGAGCAGTACTTC. It yields the protein CSYCPGQGAYEQYF.

This clone turned up a few times. This sequence joins TRBV10-3 and TRBJ2-1, with 13 positions matching TRBD2. CDR3 length: 16 residues. Trimming removed 10 bases from V and 4 bases from J; junction bases left unmatched: 10. The V gene's germline CDR1 is ENHRY and CDR2 SYGVKD. CDR3 protein: CASILRLAGGYNEQFF. DNA for the CDR3: TGTGCCAGCATCCTTCGACTAGCGGGGGGTTACAATGAGCAGTTCTTC.